These T cell receptor beta chains were read from a single sample in a study of post-analysis software for immune sequencing data. TCRdb analysed the PCR reads with MiXCR anew, one entry per CDR3 protein. Of hundreds of thousands of distinct CDR3 sequences listed, more than 30% were seen once; the top ten hold 7.6%. Sequencing used blood. The receptors shown here come from a girl between 2 and 10 years old with multiple sclerosis. Both conserved end residues are part of each CDR3. D genes are given only for firm matches. Clone sizes are given selectively: once, few, many, or a class where the clone is expanded.

d_call	v_call	j_call	clone_size	cdr3_aa	cdr3_nt
-	TRBV28	TRBJ2-5	-	CASSPRTGTRVQETQYF	TGTGCCAGCAGCCCTCGAACCGGGACACGGGTCCAAGAGACCCAGTACTTC
-	TRBV6-2/TRBV6-3	TRBJ2-7	-	CASQTRAGETYEQYF	TGTGCCAGCCAAACCCGGGCAGGGGAAACCTACGAGCAGTACTTC
TRBD2	TRBV10-3	TRBJ2-5	-	CAISSAGRATETQYF	TGTGCCATCAGTTCAGCCGGGAGGGCCACCGAGACCCAGTACTTC
-	TRBV5-6	TRBJ1-2	-	CASSFRRKTSYGYTF	TGTGCCAGCAGCTTTCGGCGGAAGACTAGCTATGGCTACACCTTC
-	TRBV28	TRBJ2-1	-	CASISSQGWVEQFF	TGTGCCAGCATCTCAAGCCAGGGATGGGTTGAGCAGTTCTTC
TRBD1	TRBV10-3	TRBJ1-2	few	CAIRETPDRDNYGYTF	TGTGCCATCAGGGAAACTCCAGACAGGGACAACTATGGCTACACCTTC
-	TRBV20-1	TRBJ1-1	few	CSADLGKNTEAFF	TGCAGTGCCGACTTAGGAAAGAACACTGAAGCTTTCTTT
-	TRBV19	TRBJ1-6	-	CASSIVGGSNSPLHF	TGTGCCAGTAGTATAGTGGGGGGATCTAATTCACCCCTCCACTTT
-	TRBV20-1	TRBJ1-5	few	CSAGQGSAYGRNQPQHF	TGCAGTGCTGGCCAGGGATCCGCCTATGGCCGCAATCAGCCCCAGCATTTT
-	TRBV6-6	TRBJ2-5	-	CASRNLAPGETQYF	TGTGCCAGCAGGAACTTAGCCCCGGGGGAGACCCAGTACTTC
-	TRBV29-1	TRBJ2-3	few	CSVVGAEISTDTQYF	TGCAGCGTTGTTGGGGCGGAGATAAGCACAGATACGCAGTATTTT
-	TRBV7-3	TRBJ2-3	-	CASSLIGGTTTDTQYF	TGTGCCAGCAGCTTAATAGGCGGGACGACCACAGATACGCAGTATTTT
-	TRBV10-3	TRBJ1-4	once	CAISDRDQEKLFF	TGTGCCATCAGTGACAGGGACCAGGAAAAACTGTTTTTT
-	TRBV12-3/TRBV12-4	TRBJ2-7	few	CASSRLWGSYEQYF	TGTGCCAGCAGCCGCCTTTGGGGTTCCTACGAGCAGTACTTC
TRBD2	TRBV19	TRBJ2-3	-	CASSIVSGGASVTQYF	TGTGCCAGTAGTATCGTTAGCGGGGGGGCGTCAGTAACGCAGTATTTT
-	TRBV7-9	TRBJ2-5	-	CASSLAWGKTQYF	TGTGCCAGCAGCTTAGCATGGGGGAAGACCCAGTACTTC
-	TRBV29-1	TRBJ1-1	-	CSVEYQENTEAFF	TGCAGCGTTGAATATCAGGAGAACACTGAAGCTTTCTTT
TRBD2	TRBV29-1	TRBJ2-5	few	CSVSNGLAIRETQYF	TGCAGCGTTTCAAACGGACTAGCGATCCGAGAGACCCAGTACTTC
-	TRBV4-3	TRBJ2-4	few	CASSHGEQNIQYF	TGCGCCAGCAGCCACGGGGAACAAAACATTCAGTACTTC
-	TRBV4-1	TRBJ2-7	-	CASSQDPLGAQTEQYF	TGCGCCAGCAGCCAAGATCCGCTGGGGGCGCAAACCGAGCAGTACTTC
-	TRBV12-5	TRBJ2-7	-	CASGPSGPYEQYF	TGTGCTAGTGGGCCATCAGGGCCCTACGAGCAGTACTTC
-	TRBV13	TRBJ1-2	-	CASSPNLQANYGYTF	TGTGCCAGCAGCCCGAATTTACAGGCTAACTATGGCTACACCTTC
TRBD2	TRBV4-1	TRBJ2-5	-	CASSQGPSGAYQETQYF	TGCGCCAGCAGCCAAGGCCCGAGCGGGGCGTACCAAGAGACCCAGTACTTC
-	TRBV5-1	TRBJ1-2	-	CASSPLYQDYGYTF	TGCGCCAGCAGCCCCCTTTATCAGGACTATGGCTACACCTTC
-	TRBV6-5	TRBJ2-5	-	CASRTGLETQYF	TGTGCCAGCAGGACAGGTTTAGAGACCCAGTACTTC
-	TRBV7-9	TRBJ2-3	once	CASSLGSVIGDTQYF	TGTGCCAGCTCCCTAGGCAGCGTTATTGGAGATACGCAGTATTTT
TRBD1	TRBV25-1	TRBJ1-2	once	CASSDWGDRGGDGYTF	TGTGCCAGCAGTGATTGGGGGGACAGGGGAGGCGATGGCTACACCTTC
TRBD1	TRBV20-1	TRBJ2-4	few	CSAVLQGWLRNIQYF	TGCAGTGCTGTCCTACAGGGGTGGTTGAGAAACATTCAGTACTTC
-	TRBV7-3	TRBJ2-1	-	CASSLEAGCNNEQFF	TGTGCCAGCAGCTTAGAAGCGGGCTGTAACAATGAGCAGTTCTTC
-	TRBV7-9	TRBJ2-1	-	CASSQPGSVEQFF	TGTGCCAGCAGCCAACCCGGATCGGTTGAGCAGTTCTTC
-	TRBV5-1	TRBJ1-4	-	CASSPPSGGTNEKLFF	TGCGCCAGCAGCCCACCATCGGGGGGAACTAATGAAAAACTGTTTTTT
TRBD1	TRBV28	TRBJ2-1	-	CATRGQINEQFF	TGTGCCACCAGGGGGCAGATCAATGAGCAGTTCTTC
-	TRBV12-3/TRBV12-4	TRBJ1-2	few	CASSTGVVEGYTF	TGTGCCAGCAGTACAGGTGTGGTCGAGGGCTACACCTTC
TRBD2	TRBV11-2	TRBJ2-1	once	CASSPGLAGGHYNEQFF	TGTGCCAGCAGCCCGGGACTAGCGGGGGGGCACTACAATGAGCAGTTCTTC
-	TRBV4-2	TRBJ1-5	-	CASSQDRDAAYQPQHF	TGTGCCAGCAGCCAGGACCGGGACGCTGCCTATCAGCCCCAGCATTTT
TRBD1	TRBV10-3	TRBJ2-7	-	CASDRGQGTYEQYF	TGTGCCAGCGATCGCGGACAGGGAACCTACGAGCAGTACTTC
TRBD2	TRBV7-9	TRBJ2-5	-	CASSPGLAGVLETQYF	TGTGCCAGCAGCCCCGGACTAGCGGGAGTTTTGGAGACCCAGTACTTC
-	TRBV6-2/TRBV6-3	TRBJ1-1	few	CASSYSTWDTEAFF	TGTGCCAGCAGTTACTCGACCTGGGACACTGAAGCTTTCTTT
TRBD1	TRBV27	TRBJ1-5	-	CASRPGQGETQPQHF	TGTGCCAGCAGACCCGGACAGGGCGAAACTCAGCCCCAGCATTTT
-	TRBV12-3/TRBV12-4	TRBJ2-7	-	CASSSRHRNNEQYF	TGTGCCAGCAGTTCCCGTCACCGAAACAATGAGCAGTACTTC
-	TRBV19	TRBJ2-5	few	CASSTLWGEETQYF	TGTGCCAGTAGTACCCTCTGGGGAGAAGAGACCCAGTACTTC
TRBD2	TRBV29-1	TRBJ2-1	few	CSAPGGRVEQFF	TGCAGCGCACCGGGAGGACGCGTTGAGCAGTTCTTC
TRBD2	TRBV29-1	TRBJ2-1	-	CSVEGLAGHNEQFF	TGCAGCGTGGAGGGGCTAGCGGGTCACAATGAGCAGTTCTTC
-	TRBV6-1	TRBJ1-4	-	CASSEDLAGEKLFF	TGTGCCAGCAGTGAAGACTTAGCAGGTGAAAAACTGTTTTTT
TRBD2	TRBV28	TRBJ2-3	few	CASSLGLVAGLRADTQYF	TGTGCCAGCAGTTTGGGGTTGGTAGCGGGCCTTCGTGCAGATACGCAGTATTTT
-	TRBV29-1	TRBJ1-1	once	CSQTGTLGSTEAFF	TGCAGCCAAACGGGGACCCTCGGGAGCACTGAAGCTTTCTTT
TRBD2	TRBV9	TRBJ2-2	-	CASSARTSGLGNTGELFF	TGTGCCAGCAGCGCTAGGACTAGCGGGCTAGGGAACACCGGGGAGCTGTTTTTT
TRBD2	TRBV28	TRBJ2-3	-	CASSPGELAGVKDTQYF	TGTGCCAGCAGTCCGGGGGAACTAGCGGGAGTCAAAGATACGCAGTATTTT
-	TRBV15	TRBJ1-4	-	CATSRDPAGLAEKLFF	TGTGCCACCAGCAGAGATCCGGCAGGGCTTGCTGAAAAACTGTTTTTT
-	TRBV7-2	TRBJ2-1	-	CASSMLSYNEQFF	TGTGCCAGCAGCATGCTATCCTACAATGAGCAGTTCTTC
TRBD2	TRBV6-6	TRBJ2-3	-	CASSPSGRRSTSNTQYF	TGTGCCAGCAGTCCTAGCGGGAGGAGATCCACCTCTAATACGCAGTATTTT
-	TRBV29-1	TRBJ2-3	-	CSVMLPTGAAQYF	TGCAGCGTCATGCTCCCAACGGGAGCTGCGCAGTATTTT